Listed here are 13 T cell receptor beta chains from one sample, sequenced in a study of blood T cell repertoires in COVID-19 (dated by TCRdb to about 2020). Libraries came from the immunoSEQ multiplex PCR assay. The clones in this table, taken by TCRdb from immuneACCESS, are in-frame only. Not every clone is retained; where verified, under half of the shortfall comes from an unresolved V gene, and the cause of the rest is unknown. The sample profile shows roughly 240,000 clones; about 82% of them were found once. The ten largest clonotypes hold roughly 4.6% of the sample. Sequencing was done on a sample of peripheral blood. All receptors come from a man aged 45-65 years with COVID-19, enrolled during active disease.

The chain carries TRBV5-6 and TRBJ2-3, with 9 bases fitting TRBD1. Trimming removed 0 bases from V and 5 bases from J; junction bases left unmatched: 4. Germline assignment: CDR1 SGHDT and CDR2 YYEEEE. This CDR3 has 15 amino acids. The CDR3 nucleotides read TGTGCCAGCAGCTTGGATGGACAGGGGATAGATACGCAGTATTTT. Translated: CASSLDGQGIDTQYF.

V and J are TRBV3-1 (or the pseudogene TRBV3-2) and TRBJ1-1; D not certain. CDR3 length equals 13 residues. From germline, CDR1 is LGHDT and CDR2 YNNKEL (reference sequence). Trimming cost V 0 bases and J 5 bases, with 7 bases left between them. The CDR3 loop is CASSQDWRTEAFF. The CDR3 nucleotides read TGTGCCAGCAGCCAAGATTGGAGGACTGAAGCTTTCTTT.

The chain uses TRBV29-1 and TRBJ2-6; 9 bases agree with TRBD1. In germline, CDR1 is SQVTM, CDR2 ANQGSEA. Losses at the gene ends were 4 bases for V and 0 bases for J; bases not matched to a gene: 13. The CDR3 extends over 19 amino acids. The CDR3 sequence is CSVALRDRVTGSGANVLTF. The CDR3 DNA reads TGCAGCGTTGCACTCCGGGACAGGGTGACGGGCTCTGGGGCCAACGTCCTGACTTTC.

The CDR3 DNA is TGTGCCAGCAGTCCGACAGGGGCTGGCAATCAGCCCCAGCATTTT. Its protein is CASSPTGAGNQPQHF. V and J are TRBV27 and TRBJ1-5; 8 positions match TRBD1. This CDR3 has 15 amino acids. Trimming took 5 bases from V and 2 from J; bases not matched to a gene: 5. Germline assignment: CDR1 MNHEY and CDR2 SMNVEV (reference sequence).

The CDR3 protein is CSVVGQHTEAFF. For the CDR3, the DNA is TGCAGCGTTGTGGGGCAGCACACTGAAGCTTTCTTT. The rearrangement links TRBV29-1 to TRBJ1-1; possible D gene TRBD1, 5 bases. Germline CDR1 SQVTM, CDR2 ANQGSEA. This CDR3 region has 12 residues. Trimming left V 4 bases short and J 3 bases short, with 9 bases between.

The rearrangement links TRBV6-5 to TRBJ2-7; TRBD1 matches 7 bases. Germline values: CDR1 MNHEY, CDR2 SVGAGI. Trimming took 2 bases from V and 3 from J; bases not matched to a gene: 7. The CDR3 sequence is 15 residues long. The CDR3 DNA reads as TGTGCCAGCAGTTACAGGGACAGCGTATTCTACGAGCAGTACTTC. Its translation is CASSYRDSVFYEQYF.

V is TRBV7-9 and J is TRBJ1-4, with 9 bases aligning to TRBD1. The ends lost 2 bases at V and 7 bases at J; junction bases unmatched: 8. Germline V lookup: CDR1 SEHNR, CDR2 FQNEAQ (reference sequence). The CDR3 is made up of 16 amino acids. The CDR3 region has the DNA TGTGCCAGCAGCTTATCATCCGGGACAGGGCTTGAAAAACTGTTTTTT. Encoded protein: CASSLSSGTGLEKLFF. Combining the CDR3 with reference TRBV7-9 and TRBJ1-4 gives the whole variable domain DTGVSQNPRHKITKRGQNVTFRCDPISEHNRLYWYRQTLGQGPEFLTYFQNEAQLEKSRLLSDRFSAERPKGSFSTLEIQRTEQGDSAMYLCASSLSSGTGLEKLFFGSGTQLSVL.

This sequence joins TRBV11-3 and TRBJ1-1; TRBD1 matches 7 bases. Germline CDR1 SGHNT, CDR2 YENEEA. The J segment lost 0 bases and the V segment lost 0 bases, leaving 16 bases of the junction unmatched. The CDR3 spans 20 residues. The DNA for the CDR3 is TGTGCCAGCAGCTTAGATTTCCGGTTTAACAGGGGAGGTATGAACACTGAAGCTTTCTTT. It codes for CASSLDFRFNRGGMNTEAFF.

V usage is TRBV6-6 and J usage is TRBJ2-3; 13 bases fit TRBD2. The CDR3 has 15 amino acids. Germline V lookup: CDR1 MNHNY, CDR2 SVGAGI (reference sequence). Losses at the gene ends were 6 bases for V and 7 bases for J; bases not matched to a gene: 7. For the CDR3, the DNA is TGTGCCAGCAGCAAGACTAGCGGGGGGTTGAATACGCAGTATTTT. Protein product: CASSKTSGGLNTQYF.

This clone has more than one count but fewer than ten. The chain has TRBV5-1 and TRBJ2-3; tentative D call: TRBD2 (6 bases). V was pared by 0 bases and J by 4 bases, with 24 bases between. Germline V gene lookup returns CDR1 SGHRS and CDR2 YFSETQ. The CDR3 runs 19 residues. CDR3 protein: CASSLGQRVPAGTADTQYF. The CDR3 DNA reads as TGCGCCAGCAGCTTGGGTCAGCGGGTCCCTGCCGGGACTGCAGATACGCAGTATTTT. The complete variable domain, with remaining parts taken from reference TRBV5-1 and TRBJ2-3, reads KAGVTQTPRYLIKTRGQQVTLSCSPISGHRSVSWYQQTPGQGLQFLFEYFSETQRNKGNFPGRFSGRQFSNSRSEMNVSTLELGDSALYLCASSLGQRVPAGTADTQYFGPGTRLTVL.

In the case of this clone: A read error may account for a junction end that differs from germline. This chain connects TRBV5-5 to TRBJ1-4; TRBD1 agrees at 7 bases. This CDR3 is 14 amino acids long. Germline V lookup: CDR1 SGHKS, CDR2 YYEKEE (reference sequence). The CDR3 sequence is CASSSLKRQTGISF. The CDR3 DNA reads TGTGCCAGCAGCTCACTTAAACGTCAGACAGGGATATCTTTT.

Points on this clone: Different DNA sequences within this sample yield the same CDR3. V and J are TRBV5-4 and TRBJ2-7; D uncertain. CDR3 size: 11 residues. Germline CDR1 is SGHNT and CDR2 is YYREEE (reference sequence). V was shortened by 0 bases and J by 6 bases, with 4 bases between the two germline ends. Here the CDR3 reads CASSLAGEQYF. CDR3 coding DNA: TGTGCCAGCAGCTTGGCGGGCGAGCAGTACTTC.

The genes are TRBV15 and TRBJ2-3; 11 bases agree with TRBD2. Germline trimming cut 0 bases from V and 6 bases from J; bases unmatched to any gene: 8. Germline V gene lookup returns CDR1 LNHNV and CDR2 YYDKDF (reference sequence). The CDR3 extends over 17 amino acids. CDR3 nucleotides: TGTGCCACCAGCAGAGATTTGTCTAGCGGGGGGCCGGATACGCAGTATTTT. It translates to CATSRDLSSGGPDTQYF.